This record covers a single T cell receptor beta chain. The data originate from a study of blood T cell repertoires in COVID-19. Libraries were prepared by immunoSEQ multiplex PCR; TCRdb keeps only in-frame clonotypes and omits some of them. The table has about 200,000 clones, roughly 90% seen once. The TCR sequence derives from a man aged 25-40 years who had recovered from COVID-19. The sequenced material came from peripheral blood.

The CDR3 nucleotides read TGCGCCAGCAGCTTGTCCGAGGGAATTGAGCAGTTCTTC. Translating it yields CASSLSEGIEQFF. The chain uses TRBV5-1 and TRBJ2-1, with D possibly being TRBD2 (5 bases). CDR3 length: 13 residues. CDR1 is SGHRS, CDR2 YFSETQ, per germline. Trimming left V 1 base short and J 9 bases short, with 11 bases between.